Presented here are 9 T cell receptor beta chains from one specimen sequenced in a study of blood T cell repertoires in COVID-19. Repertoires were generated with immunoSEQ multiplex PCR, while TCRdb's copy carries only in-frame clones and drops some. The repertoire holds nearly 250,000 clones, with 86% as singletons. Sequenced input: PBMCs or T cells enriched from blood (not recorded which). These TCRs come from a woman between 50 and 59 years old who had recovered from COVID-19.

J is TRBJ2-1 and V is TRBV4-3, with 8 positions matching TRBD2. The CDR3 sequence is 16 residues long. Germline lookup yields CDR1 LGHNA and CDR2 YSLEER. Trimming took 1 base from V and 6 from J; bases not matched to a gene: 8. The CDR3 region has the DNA TGCGCCAGCAGCCAAGTTGCGCTAGCGGGCCTCAATGAGCAGTTCTTC. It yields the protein CASSQVALAGLNEQFF.

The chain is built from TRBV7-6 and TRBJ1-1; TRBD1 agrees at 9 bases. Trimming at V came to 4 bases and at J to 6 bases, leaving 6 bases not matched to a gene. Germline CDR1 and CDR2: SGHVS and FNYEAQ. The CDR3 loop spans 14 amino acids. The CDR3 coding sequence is TGTGCCAGCAGCTCCACGACAGGGGGAGCTGAAGCTTTCTTT. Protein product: CASSSTTGGAEAFF.

The CDR3 loop is CASRSGDSYEQYF. In nucleotides, the CDR3 is TGTGCCAGCAGATCCGGGGATTCCTACGAGCAGTACTTC. The V and J genes are TRBV28 and TRBJ2-7; tentatively, D is TRBD2 (5 bases). Between the trimmed V and J ends, which lost 6 bases and 1 base, there was a span of 10 bases. CDR3 length: 13 amino acids. Per germline, CDR1 MDHEN and CDR2 SYDVKM.

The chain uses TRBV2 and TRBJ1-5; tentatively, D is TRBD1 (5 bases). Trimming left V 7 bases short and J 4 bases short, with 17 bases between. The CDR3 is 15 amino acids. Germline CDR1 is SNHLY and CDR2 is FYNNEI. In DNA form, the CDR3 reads TGTGCCAGCACCGAAGAGGACATGTTAAATCAGCCCCAGCATTTT. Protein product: CASTEEDMLNQPQHF.

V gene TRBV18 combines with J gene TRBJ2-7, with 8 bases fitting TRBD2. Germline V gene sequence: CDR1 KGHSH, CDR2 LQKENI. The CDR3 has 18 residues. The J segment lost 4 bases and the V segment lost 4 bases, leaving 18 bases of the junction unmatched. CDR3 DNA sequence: TGTGCCAGCTCACTGTTCGGGGTGCGCGGGAGGCGGATTTACGAGCAGTACTTC. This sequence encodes CASSLFGVRGRRIYEQYF.

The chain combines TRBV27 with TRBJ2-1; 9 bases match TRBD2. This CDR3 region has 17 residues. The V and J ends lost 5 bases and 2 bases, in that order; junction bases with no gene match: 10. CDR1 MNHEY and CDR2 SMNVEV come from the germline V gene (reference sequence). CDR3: CASSQLSAGGTYNEQFF. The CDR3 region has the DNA TGTGCCAGCAGTCAACTATCAGCGGGAGGAACCTACAATGAGCAGTTCTTC.

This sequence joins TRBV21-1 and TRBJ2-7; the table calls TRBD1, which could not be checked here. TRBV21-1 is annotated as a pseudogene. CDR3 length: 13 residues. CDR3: CASRFGQAYEQYF. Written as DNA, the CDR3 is TGTGCCAGCAGGTTTGGACAGGCGTACGAGCAGTACTTC.

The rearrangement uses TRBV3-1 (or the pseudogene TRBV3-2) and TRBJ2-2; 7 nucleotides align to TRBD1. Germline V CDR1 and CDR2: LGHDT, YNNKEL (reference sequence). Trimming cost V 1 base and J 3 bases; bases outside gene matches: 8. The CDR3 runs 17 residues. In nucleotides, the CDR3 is TGTGCCAGCAGCCAAGCGACAGGGAATACGGACACCGGGGAGCTGTTTTTT. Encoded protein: CASSQATGNTDTGELFF.

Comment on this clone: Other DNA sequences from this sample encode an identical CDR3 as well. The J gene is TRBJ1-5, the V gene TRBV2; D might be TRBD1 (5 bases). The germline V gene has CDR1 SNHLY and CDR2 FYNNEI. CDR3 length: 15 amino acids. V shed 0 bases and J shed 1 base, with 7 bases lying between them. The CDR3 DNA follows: TGTGCCAGCAGTGAAGCCAGGGTGAGCAATCAGCCCCAGCATTTT. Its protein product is CASSEARVSNQPQHF.